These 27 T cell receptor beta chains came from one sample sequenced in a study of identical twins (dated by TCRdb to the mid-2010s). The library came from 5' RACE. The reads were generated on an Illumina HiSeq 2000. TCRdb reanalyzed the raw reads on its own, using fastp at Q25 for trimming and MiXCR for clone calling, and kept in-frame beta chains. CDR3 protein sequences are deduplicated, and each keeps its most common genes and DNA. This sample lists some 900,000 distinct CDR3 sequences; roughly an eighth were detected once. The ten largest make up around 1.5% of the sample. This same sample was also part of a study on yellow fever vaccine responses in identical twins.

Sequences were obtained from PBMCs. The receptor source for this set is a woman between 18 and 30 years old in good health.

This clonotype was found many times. The CDR3 DNA reads TGCGCCAGCAGCCCCCCAACAGGAGCAACTAATGAAAAACTGTTTTTT. As protein: CASSPPTGATNEKLFF. The chain employs TRBV4-1 and TRBJ1-4; TRBD1 is a possible D gene (5 bases). V gave up 4 bases and J gave up 0 bases, with 12 bases separating them. Looked up from germline, CDR1 is MGHRA and CDR2 is YSYEKL. CDR3 size: 16 residues.

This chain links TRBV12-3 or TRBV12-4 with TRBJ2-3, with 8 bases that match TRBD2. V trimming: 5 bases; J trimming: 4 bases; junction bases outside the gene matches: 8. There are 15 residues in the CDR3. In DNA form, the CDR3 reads TGTGCCAGCAGTCCCGGGAGGGCTGACGCAGATACGCAGTATTTT. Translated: CASSPGRADADTQYF.

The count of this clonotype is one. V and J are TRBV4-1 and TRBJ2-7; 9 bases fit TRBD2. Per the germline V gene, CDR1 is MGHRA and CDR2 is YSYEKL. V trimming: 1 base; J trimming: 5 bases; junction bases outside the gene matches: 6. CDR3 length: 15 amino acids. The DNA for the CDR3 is TGCGCCAGCAGCCAAGTCGGGCTAGCGGGGAACGAGCAGTACTTC. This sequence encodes CASSQVGLAGNEQYF.

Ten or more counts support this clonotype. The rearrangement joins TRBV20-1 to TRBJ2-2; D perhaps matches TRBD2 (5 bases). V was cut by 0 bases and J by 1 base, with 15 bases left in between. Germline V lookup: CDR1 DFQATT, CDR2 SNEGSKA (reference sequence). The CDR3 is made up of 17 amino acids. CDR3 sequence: CSARDLDLARNTGELFF. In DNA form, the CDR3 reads TGCAGTGCTAGAGATCTCGATCTAGCAAGGAACACCGGGGAGCTGTTTTTT.

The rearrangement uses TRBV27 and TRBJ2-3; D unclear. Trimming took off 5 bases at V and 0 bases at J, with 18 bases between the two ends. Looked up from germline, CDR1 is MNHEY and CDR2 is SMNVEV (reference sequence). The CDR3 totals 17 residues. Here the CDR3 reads CASSGVMQSFSTDTQYF. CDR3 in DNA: TGTGCCAGCAGTGGGGTGATGCAATCTTTTAGCACAGATACGCAGTATTTT.

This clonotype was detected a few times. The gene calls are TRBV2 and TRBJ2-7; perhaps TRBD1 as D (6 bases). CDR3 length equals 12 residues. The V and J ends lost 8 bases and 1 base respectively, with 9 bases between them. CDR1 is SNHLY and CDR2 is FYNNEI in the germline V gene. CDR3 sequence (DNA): TGTGCCAGCCGGACAGATTCCTACGAGCAGTACGTC. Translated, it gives CASRTDSYEQYV.

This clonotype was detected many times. CDR3 DNA sequence: TGTGCCATCAGTCCCGGGACCCCGCAGTTCTTC. Amino acid sequence: CAISPGTPQFF. V and J are TRBV10-3 and TRBJ2-1, with D perhaps assigned TRBD1 or TRBD2 (5 bases each). V lost 5 bases to trimming and J lost 12 bases, with 11 bases between them. Germline V lookup: CDR1 ENHRY, CDR2 SYGVKD. The CDR3 sequence is 11 residues long.

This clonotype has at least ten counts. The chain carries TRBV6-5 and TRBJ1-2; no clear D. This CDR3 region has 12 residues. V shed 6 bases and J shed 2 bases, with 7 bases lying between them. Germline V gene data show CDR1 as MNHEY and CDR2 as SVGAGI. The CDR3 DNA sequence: TGTGCCAGCAGCAGACGGAACTATGGCTACACCTTC. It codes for CASSRRNYGYTF.

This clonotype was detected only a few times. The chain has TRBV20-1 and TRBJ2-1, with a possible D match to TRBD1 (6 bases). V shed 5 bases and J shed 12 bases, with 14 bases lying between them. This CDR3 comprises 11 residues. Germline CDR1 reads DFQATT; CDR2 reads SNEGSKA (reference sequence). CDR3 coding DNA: TGCAGTGCTCCTCGATGGGGGCGGCAGTTCTTC. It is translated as CSAPRWGRQFF.

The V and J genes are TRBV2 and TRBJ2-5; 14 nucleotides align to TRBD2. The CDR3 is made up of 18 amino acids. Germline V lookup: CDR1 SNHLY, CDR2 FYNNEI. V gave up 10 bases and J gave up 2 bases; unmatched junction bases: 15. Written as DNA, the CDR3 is TGTGCCATCTGTGCCCCGACTAGCGGGGGGGCTGGGCAAGAGACCCAGTACTTC. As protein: CAICAPTSGGAGQETQYF.

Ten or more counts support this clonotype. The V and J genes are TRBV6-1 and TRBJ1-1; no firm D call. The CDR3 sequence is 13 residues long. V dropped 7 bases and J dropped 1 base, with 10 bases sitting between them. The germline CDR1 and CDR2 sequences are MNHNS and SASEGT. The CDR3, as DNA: TGTGCCAGCACAAGAGTAGGGAACACTGAAGCTTTCTTT. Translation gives CASTRVGNTEAFF.

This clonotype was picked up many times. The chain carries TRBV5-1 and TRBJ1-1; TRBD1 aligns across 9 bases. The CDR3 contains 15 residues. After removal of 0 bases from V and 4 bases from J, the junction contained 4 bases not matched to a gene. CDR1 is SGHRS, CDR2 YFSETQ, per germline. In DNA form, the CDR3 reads TGCGCCAGCAGCTTGGACGGGACAGGGACCACTGAAGCTTTCTTT. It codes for CASSLDGTGTTEAFF. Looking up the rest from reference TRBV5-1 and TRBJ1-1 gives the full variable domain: KAGVTQTPRYLIKTRGQQVTLSCSPISGHRSVSWYQQTPGQGLQFLFEYFSETQRNKGNFPGRFSGRQFSNSRSEMNVSTLELGDSALYLCASSLDGTGTTEAFFGQGTRLTVV.

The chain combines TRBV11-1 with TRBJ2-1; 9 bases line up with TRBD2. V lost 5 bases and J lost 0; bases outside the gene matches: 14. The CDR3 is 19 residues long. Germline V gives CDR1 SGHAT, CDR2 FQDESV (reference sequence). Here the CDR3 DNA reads TGTGCCAGCAGCCCGGTCGGATCCGGCGGGGGGGCCTCCTACAATGAGCAGTTCTTC. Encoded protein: CASSPVGSGGGASYNEQFF.

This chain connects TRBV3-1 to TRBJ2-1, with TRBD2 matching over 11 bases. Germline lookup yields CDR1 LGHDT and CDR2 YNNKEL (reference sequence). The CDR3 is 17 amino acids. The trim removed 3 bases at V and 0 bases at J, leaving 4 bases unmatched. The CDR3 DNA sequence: TGTGCCAGCAGCCAGAGGGGACTAGCGGCCTCCTACAATGAGCAGTTCTTC. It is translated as CASSQRGLAASYNEQFF.

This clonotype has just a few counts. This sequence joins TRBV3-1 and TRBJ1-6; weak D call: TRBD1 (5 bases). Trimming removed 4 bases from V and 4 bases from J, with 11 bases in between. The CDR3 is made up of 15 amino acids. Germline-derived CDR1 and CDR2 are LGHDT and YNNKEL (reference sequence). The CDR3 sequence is CASSPGLQYNSPLHF. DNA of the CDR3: TGTGCCAGCAGCCCGGGACTTCAATATAATTCACCCCTCCACTTT.

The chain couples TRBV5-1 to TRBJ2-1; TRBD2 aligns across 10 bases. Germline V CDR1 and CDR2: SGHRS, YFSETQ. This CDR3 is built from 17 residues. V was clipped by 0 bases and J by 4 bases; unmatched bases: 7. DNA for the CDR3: TGCGCCAGCAGCTTGGTTTTAGGACTAGCGGATTACAATGAGCAGTTCTTC. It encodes CASSLVLGLADYNEQFF.

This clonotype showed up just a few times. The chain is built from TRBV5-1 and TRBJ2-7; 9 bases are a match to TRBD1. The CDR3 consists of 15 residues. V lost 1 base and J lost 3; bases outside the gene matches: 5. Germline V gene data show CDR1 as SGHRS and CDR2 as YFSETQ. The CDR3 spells CASSLRDRVGYEQYF. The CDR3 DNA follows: TGCGCCAGCAGCTTGAGGGACAGGGTCGGCTACGAGCAGTACTTC.

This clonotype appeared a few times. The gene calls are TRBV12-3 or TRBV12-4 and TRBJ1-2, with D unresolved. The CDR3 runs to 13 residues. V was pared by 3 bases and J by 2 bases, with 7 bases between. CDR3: CASSFRTNYGYTF. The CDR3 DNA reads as TGTGCCAGCAGTTTCAGGACCAACTATGGCTACACCTTC.

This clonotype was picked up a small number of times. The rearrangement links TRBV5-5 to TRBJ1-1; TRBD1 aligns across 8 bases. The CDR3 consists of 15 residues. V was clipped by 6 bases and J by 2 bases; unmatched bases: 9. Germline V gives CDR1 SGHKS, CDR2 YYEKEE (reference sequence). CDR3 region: CASTVDRAVNTEAFF. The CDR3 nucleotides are TGTGCCAGCACCGTGGACAGGGCCGTCAACACTGAAGCTTTCTTT.

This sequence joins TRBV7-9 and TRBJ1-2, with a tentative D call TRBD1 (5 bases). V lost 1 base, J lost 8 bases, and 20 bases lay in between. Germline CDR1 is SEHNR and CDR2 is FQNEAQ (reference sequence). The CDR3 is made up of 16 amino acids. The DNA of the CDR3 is TGTGCCAGCAGCTTAGATTCCGGGACCCCAGTTCGCGGCTACACCTTC. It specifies CASSLDSGTPVRGYTF. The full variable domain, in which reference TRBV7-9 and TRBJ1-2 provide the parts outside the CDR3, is DTGVSQNPRHKITKRGQNVTFRCDPISEHNRLYWYRQTLGQGPEFLTYFQNEAQLEKSRLLSDRFSAERPKGSFSTLEIQRTEQGDSAMYLCASSLDSGTPVRGYTFGSGTRLTVV.

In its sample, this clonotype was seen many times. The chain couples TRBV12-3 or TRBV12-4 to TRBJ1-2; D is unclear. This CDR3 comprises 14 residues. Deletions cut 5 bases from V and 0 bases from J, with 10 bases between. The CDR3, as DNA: TGTGCCAGCAGTCGGAGGAATTCTAACTATGGCTACACCTTC. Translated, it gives CASSRRNSNYGYTF.

CDR3 protein: CASSQVGAWVGTLAYEQYF. CDR3 in DNA: TGTGCCAGCAGCCAAGTAGGAGCCTGGGTAGGGACGCTAGCCTACGAGCAGTACTTC. This chain connects TRBV3-1 to TRBJ2-7; TRBD1 or TRBD2 may be the D gene (5 bases each). The length of the CDR3 is 19 residues. Per germline, CDR1 LGHDT and CDR2 YNNKEL (reference sequence). The germline V and J ends were trimmed by 1 base and 2 bases, with 24 bases remaining between them.

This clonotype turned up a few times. The CDR3 loop is CASSGRGLRQPQHF. The DNA of the CDR3 is TGTGCCAGCAGTGGGCGGGGTTTGAGGCAGCCCCAGCATTTT. J is TRBJ1-5 and V is TRBV2, with unresolved D. The V end was cut by 4 bases, the J end by 7 bases, with 14 bases between. This CDR3 is 14 amino acids long. Germline CDR1 reads SNHLY; CDR2 reads FYNNEI.

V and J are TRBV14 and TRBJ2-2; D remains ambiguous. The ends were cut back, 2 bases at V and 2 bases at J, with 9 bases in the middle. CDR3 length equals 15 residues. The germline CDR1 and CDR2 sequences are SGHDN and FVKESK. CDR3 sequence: CASSQTSANTGELFF. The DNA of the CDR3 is TGTGCCAGCAGCCAAACGTCAGCAAACACCGGGGAGCTGTTTTTT. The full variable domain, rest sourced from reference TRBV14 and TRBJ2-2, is EAGVTQFPSHSVIEKGQTVTLRCDPISGHDNLYWYRRVMGKEIKFLLHFVKESKQDESGMPNNRFLAERTGGTYSTLKVQPAELEDSGVYFCASSQTSANTGELFFGEGSRLTVL.

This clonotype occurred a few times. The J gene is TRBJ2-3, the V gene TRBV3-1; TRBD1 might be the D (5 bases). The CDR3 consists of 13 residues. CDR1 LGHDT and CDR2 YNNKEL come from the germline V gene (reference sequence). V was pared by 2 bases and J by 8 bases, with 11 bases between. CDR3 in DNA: TGTGCCAGCAGCCAACCTAAGCAGGGTACGCAGTATTTT. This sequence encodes CASSQPKQGTQYF.

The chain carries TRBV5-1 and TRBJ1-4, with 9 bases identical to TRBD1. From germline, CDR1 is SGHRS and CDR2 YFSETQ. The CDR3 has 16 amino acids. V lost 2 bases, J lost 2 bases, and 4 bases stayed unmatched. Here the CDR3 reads CASSFRTGATNEKLFF. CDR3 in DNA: TGCGCCAGCAGCTTCAGGACAGGGGCCACTAATGAAAAACTGTTTTTT.

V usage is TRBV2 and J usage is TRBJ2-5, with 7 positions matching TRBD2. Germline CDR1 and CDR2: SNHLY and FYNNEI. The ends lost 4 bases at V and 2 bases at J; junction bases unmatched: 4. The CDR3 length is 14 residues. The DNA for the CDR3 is TGTGCCAGCAGTGCAGCGGGGCTGCAAGAGACCCAGTACTTC. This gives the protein CASSAAGLQETQYF.